This passage covers 22 T cell receptor beta chains from one sample sequenced in a study of graft-versus-host responses after intestinal transplantation. The data were produced by immunoSEQ multiplex PCR, yet TCRdb's version contains in-frame clones alone and is incomplete. The sample includes tens of thousands of clones, around 90% seen only once; the top ten take 0.3% to 0.35%. Their antigen targets remain unknown. The sequencing used unstimulated CD4+ T cells sorted from spleen or lymph node cells, collected before transplant. The receptors come from a human donor who was the organ donor for an intestinal transplant.

This chain uses TRBV11-2 with TRBJ2-3; 14 bases are a match to TRBD2. This CDR3 has 18 residues. V shed 3 bases and J 1 base; nucleotides not matched to a gene: 6. The V gene's germline CDR1 is SGHAT and CDR2 FQNNGV. The CDR3 bases are TGTGCCAGCAGCTTTAGACTAGCGGGGGGGTCCGGCACAGATACGCAGTATTTT. It specifies CASSFRLAGGSGTDTQYF.

The CDR3 spells CASSLRLAGVNEQFF. The CDR3 nucleotides are TGCGCCAGCAGCTTACGGCTAGCGGGAGTCAATGAGCAGTTCTTC. The rearrangement uses TRBV5-1 and TRBJ2-1; 10 bases are shared with TRBD2. The V and J ends lost 2 bases and 6 bases, in that order; junction bases with no gene match: 5. Germline V gene data show CDR1 as SGHRS and CDR2 as YFSETQ. The length of the CDR3 is 15 residues.

This clone was counted only a few times. The CDR3 spells CASGLVIAGEAFF. As DNA, the CDR3 is TGTGCTAGTGGTTTGGTAATTGCAGGGGAAGCTTTCTTT. This chain connects TRBV12-5 to TRBJ1-1, with D perhaps matching TRBD1 (5 bases). Per the germline V gene, CDR1 is LGHNT and CDR2 is FRNRAP. The ends were cut back, 0 bases at V and 8 bases at J, with 10 bases in the middle. The CDR3 extends over 13 amino acids. Supplemented by reference TRBV12-5 and TRBJ1-1, the full variable domain reads DARVTQTPRHKVTEMGQEVTMRCQPILGHNTVFWYRQTMMQGLELLAYFRNRAPLDDSGMPKDRFSAEMPDATLATLKIQPSEPRDSAVYFCASGLVIAGEAFFGQGTRLTVV.

J is TRBJ2-7 and V is TRBV7-3, with TRBD1 matching over 7 bases. The CDR3 contains 12 residues. The V gene end was trimmed by 4 bases and the J gene end by 10 bases; junction bases not matched to a gene: 7. Germline-derived CDR1 and CDR2 are SGHTA and FQGTGA. This chain's CDR3 is CASSSQGTEQYF. For the CDR3, the DNA is TGTGCCAGCAGCTCACAGGGGACAGAACAGTACTTC.

The chain has TRBV2 and TRBJ2-7, with D perhaps TRBD1 (5 bases). The V end lost 6 bases, the J end lost 2 bases, and 14 bases lay between the germline ends. This CDR3 region has 14 residues. The germline gives CDR1 SNHLY, CDR2 FYNNEI. This CDR3 is CASRDRADTYEQYF. CDR3 sequence (DNA): TGTGCCAGCAGAGACAGAGCTGACACCTACGAGCAGTACTTC.

The chain employs TRBV6-1 and TRBJ1-6; the match to TRBD1 covers 9 bases. From germline, CDR1 is MNHNS and CDR2 SASEGT. V shed 6 bases and J 9 bases; nucleotides not matched to a gene: 9. The CDR3 totals 15 residues. In nucleotides, the CDR3 is TGTGCCAGCAGGGGCCCGGGACAGGGTAGTTCACCCCTCCACTTT. Encoded protein: CASRGPGQGSSPLHF.

The sample holds one count of this clone. V and J are TRBV6-6 and TRBJ2-7; 10 nucleotides match TRBD2. V shed 4 bases and J 4 bases; nucleotides not matched to a gene: 7. The germline V gene encodes CDR1 MNHNY and CDR2 SVGAGI (reference sequence). The CDR3 spans 15 residues. The CDR3 is CASSFRTSGEYEQYF. The DNA for the CDR3 is TGTGCCAGCAGTTTCAGGACTAGCGGAGAATACGAGCAGTACTTC.

V is TRBV5-5 and J is TRBJ2-5, with 7 bases aligning to TRBD2. There are 15 residues in the CDR3. Looked up from germline, CDR1 is SGHKS and CDR2 is YYEKEE (reference sequence). V gave up 1 base and J gave up 4 bases; unmatched junction bases: 7. CDR3 nucleotide sequence: TGTGCCAGCAGCTTGATCACGGCGGGGGTAGAGACCCAGTACTTC. Amino acid sequence: CASSLITAGVETQYF. Full variable domain (remainder filled in from reference TRBV5-5 and TRBJ2-5): DAGVTQSPTHLIKTRGQQVTLRCSPISGHKSVSWYQQVLGQGPQFIFQYYEKEERGRGNFPDRFSARQFPNYSSELNVNALLLGDSALYLCASSLITAGVETQYFGPGTRLLVL.

The chain carries TRBV5-1 and TRBJ2-7; 8 positions match TRBD1. With V trimmed by 0 bases and J by 5 bases, 4 bases remained unmatched. The CDR3 covers 14 residues. CDR1 is SGHRS and CDR2 is YFSETQ in the germline V gene. For the CDR3, the DNA is TGCGCCAGCAGCTTGGGGACAGGGATCGACGAGCAGTACTTC. Its translation: CASSLGTGIDEQYF.

The chain links TRBV5-8 to TRBJ1-1, with TRBD1 matching over 8 bases. CDR1 SGHTS and CDR2 YDEGEE come from the germline V gene. J was trimmed by 3 bases and V by 3 bases; bases with no gene match: 4. The CDR3 sequence is 14 residues long. CDR3 protein: CASSSRQGYTEAFF. The CDR3 DNA sequence: TGTGCCAGCAGCTCCCGACAGGGGTACACTGAAGCTTTCTTT.

The gene calls are TRBV10-3 and TRBJ1-2; possible D gene TRBD1, 6 bases. V lost 11 bases, J lost 5 bases, and 15 bases lay in between. There are 12 residues in the CDR3. The germline gives CDR1 ENHRY, CDR2 SYGVKD. The CDR3 DNA sequence: TGTGCCGTGTCCGGGACATCTTATGGCTACACCTTC. Translation gives CAVSGTSYGYTF.

The chain recombines TRBV7-9 with TRBJ2-1, with D perhaps matching TRBD1 (5 bases). The CDR3 has 14 residues. CDR1 and CDR2 from the germline V gene are SEHNR and FQNEAQ (reference sequence). The CDR3 loop reads CAVVGLNSYNEQFF. CDR3 DNA sequence: TGTGCTGTAGTGGGGCTAAACTCCTACAATGAGCAGTTCTTC.

The gene calls are TRBV28 and TRBJ1-6; 9 nucleotides align to TRBD1. The CDR3 contains 15 residues. CDR1 MDHEN and CDR2 SYDVKM come from the germline V gene. V was clipped by 6 bases and J by 8 bases; unmatched bases: 8. This CDR3 reads CASSRIQGADSPLHF. Written as DNA, the CDR3 is TGTGCCAGCAGCCGCATACAGGGGGCGGATTCACCCCTCCACTTT.

This chain connects TRBV27 to TRBJ2-7; 12 bases line up with TRBD2. The V gene's germline CDR1 is MNHEY and CDR2 SMNVEV (reference sequence). The CDR3 has 20 residues. V trimming: 8 bases; J trimming: 1 base; junction bases outside the gene matches: 21. DNA of the CDR3: TGTGCCAGCCGATATATCCGACCGGGACTAGCGGGCGCGGCGTCCTACGAGCAGTACTTC. Translated, it gives CASRYIRPGLAGAASYEQYF.

The rearrangement joins TRBV7-9 to TRBJ2-5; the D is unclear. Trimming removed 8 bases from V and 1 base from J, with 14 bases in between. The germline CDR1 and CDR2 sequences are SEHNR and FQNEAQ (reference sequence). This CDR3 has 14 amino acids. The CDR3 is CASCGQAFQETQYF. The CDR3 DNA is TGTGCCAGCTGTGGGCAGGCGTTCCAAGAGACCCAGTACTTC. Filled out from reference TRBV7-9 and TRBJ2-5, the complete variable domain reads DTGVSQNPRHKITKRGQNVTFRCDPISEHNRLYWYRQTLGQGPEFLTYFQNEAQLEKSRLLSDRFSAERPKGSFSTLEIQRTEQGDSAMYLCASCGQAFQETQYFGPGTRLLVL.

The chain links TRBV30 to TRBJ1-2; no reliable D call. The V gene lost 5 bases and the J gene lost 3 bases, with 16 bases spanning the gap. This CDR3 comprises 14 residues. CDR1 GTSNPN and CDR2 SVGIG come from the germline V gene (reference sequence). The CDR3 bases are TGTGCCTGGCGGCAGCGGATAAGGGACTATGGCTACACCTTC. Protein product: CAWRQRIRDYGYTF.

This rearrangement joins TRBV28 to TRBJ2-5, with 7 bases matching TRBD2. With the DNA end fitting TRBJ2-7 better, the J assignment may be wrong. Germline loops: CDR1 MDHEN, CDR2 SYDVKM. This CDR3 region has 17 residues. As DNA, the CDR3 is TGTGCCAGCAGTTTATTTTCTTGGCGCGGGAGTAAGTACGAGCAGTACTTC. As protein: CASSLFSWRGSKYEQYF.

J is TRBJ1-1 and V is TRBV19; TRBD1 matches at 11 bases. The CDR3 totals 15 residues. Germline CDR1 reads LNHDA; CDR2 reads SQIVND (reference sequence). The V gene end was trimmed by 6 bases and the J gene end by 1 base; junction bases not matched to a gene: 4. The CDR3 sequence: CASRGTGGPNTEAFF. The CDR3 nucleotides read TGTGCCAGTAGGGGGACAGGGGGGCCGAACACTGAAGCTTTCTTT.

CDR3 loop: CASRGGTGTIYEQYF. The CDR3 DNA is TGTGCCAGCAGAGGCGGGACAGGGACAATCTACGAGCAGTACTTC. The rearrangement joins TRBV6-1 to TRBJ2-7; 9 nucleotides line up with TRBD1. Germline trimming cut 6 bases from V and 3 bases from J; bases unmatched to any gene: 9. This CDR3 region has 15 residues. Germline loops: CDR1 MNHNS, CDR2 SASEGT.

The genes are TRBV5-1 and TRBJ2-3; 8 bases agree with TRBD1. CDR1 SGHRS and CDR2 YFSETQ come from the germline V gene. The CDR3 totals 15 residues. The J segment lost 4 bases and the V segment lost 4 bases, leaving 8 bases of the junction unmatched. The CDR3 DNA is TGCGCCAGCAGCCCCGGGACAGGCATCGCAGATACGCAGTATTTT. Translation: CASSPGTGIADTQYF.

V and J are TRBV20-1 and TRBJ2-7, with D possibly being TRBD1 (6 bases). Per the germline V gene, CDR1 is DFQATT and CDR2 is SNEGSKA (reference sequence). V was cut by 6 bases and J by 1 base, with 7 bases left in between. The CDR3 contains 11 residues. CDR3 amino acids: CSAGASYEQYF. CDR3 DNA sequence: TGCAGTGCGGGGGCTTCCTACGAGCAGTACTTC.

The chain employs TRBV11-2 and TRBJ2-1, with 8 bases matching TRBD2. Trimming took 2 bases from V and 8 from J; bases not matched to a gene: 11. The CDR3 length is 16 residues. Germline CDR1 and CDR2: SGHAT and FQNNGV. CDR3 in DNA: TGTGCCAGCAGCTTACCTAATGGCGGGAGGCGCGATGAGCAGTTCTTC. This translates into CASSLPNGGRRDEQFF.